A selection of T cell receptor beta chains follows, all from one sample in a study of early T cells in non-severe SARS-CoV-2 infection. Each CDR3 protein is one row after TCRdb ran MiXCR on the 5' RACE reads. Counted here are 55,000 to 75,000 distinct CDR3 sequences, approximately 8% occurring once; the ten biggest clones make up 3% to 4%. Input material: whole blood. These receptors were collected from an adult who was a healthcare worker with PCR-confirmed SARS-CoV-2 infection or an uninfected control (not recorded which). Each CDR3 is given with its conserved first and last residue. The order of the fields is V gene, D gene, J gene, clone size, CDR3 DNA, CDR3 protein. A D gene is named only where the DNA matches it firmly. A row's size may be missing; if present it is once, few, many or a size class.

v_call: TRBV5-1
d_call: NA
j_call: TRBJ2-7
clone_size: few
cdr3_nt: TGCGCCAGCAGCCCCGGGCACAGCCCAGGGGAGCAGTACTTC
cdr3_aa: CASSPGHSPGEQYF

v_call: TRBV7-6
d_call: NA
j_call: TRBJ2-2
clone_size: many
cdr3_nt: TGTGCCAGCAGCTTACGGACTTACACCGGGGAGCTGTTTTTT
cdr3_aa: CASSLRTYTGELFF

v_call: TRBV6-2/TRBV6-3
d_call: NA
j_call: TRBJ2-1
clone_size: few
cdr3_nt: TGTGCCAGCAGTCCTCACAATGAGCAGTTCTTC
cdr3_aa: CASSPHNEQFF

v_call: TRBV28
d_call: TRBD1
j_call: TRBJ2-2
clone_size: few
cdr3_nt: TGTGCCAGCAGTCTCGGACAGGGGACCGGGGAGCTGTTTTTT
cdr3_aa: CASSLGQGTGELFF

v_call: TRBV16
d_call: TRBD1
j_call: TRBJ1-5
clone_size: few
cdr3_nt: TGTGCCAGCAGCGCCGGGACAGATAATCAGCCCCAGCATTTT
cdr3_aa: CASSAGTDNQPQHF

v_call: TRBV7-9
d_call: TRBD2
j_call: TRBJ2-5
clone_size: many
cdr3_nt: TGTGCCAGCAGCGCAACTAGCGGGAGGGGGCAAGAGACCCAGTACTTC
cdr3_aa: CASSATSGRGQETQYF

v_call: TRBV7-8
d_call: NA
j_call: TRBJ1-2
clone_size: many
cdr3_nt: TGTGCCAGCAGCCCATACAGGGTCATATCTAACTATGGCTACACCTTC
cdr3_aa: CASSPYRVISNYGYTF

v_call: TRBV5-6
d_call: NA
j_call: TRBJ1-2
clone_size: few
cdr3_nt: TGTGCCAGCAGCTTTGTGGGTCATCACACCTTC
cdr3_aa: CASSFVGHHTF

v_call: TRBV7-3
d_call: NA
j_call: TRBJ2-3
clone_size: NA
cdr3_nt: TGTGCCAGCAGCTTATGGGGAGATACGCAGTATTTT
cdr3_aa: CASSLWGDTQYF

v_call: TRBV12-3/TRBV12-4
d_call: TRBD1
j_call: TRBJ1-4
clone_size: many
cdr3_nt: TGTGCCAGCAGCTCCGGGACAGATAATGAAAAACTGTTTTTT
cdr3_aa: CASSSGTDNEKLFF

v_call: TRBV28
d_call: TRBD2
j_call: TRBJ2-3
clone_size: many
cdr3_nt: TGTGCCAGCAGTTTTGGGGGGGGACTGCATACGCAGTATTTT
cdr3_aa: CASSFGGGLHTQYF

v_call: TRBV5-8
d_call: NA
j_call: TRBJ2-3
clone_size: NA
cdr3_nt: TGTGCCAGCAGCCTGGGACAAGATTATACGCAGTATTTT
cdr3_aa: CASSLGQDYTQYF

v_call: TRBV3-1
d_call: TRBD2
j_call: TRBJ2-1
clone_size: many
cdr3_nt: TGTGCCAGCAGCGCCGGACTAGCCCCCCCGTATGAGCAGTTCTTC
cdr3_aa: CASSAGLAPPYEQFF

v_call: TRBV19
d_call: NA
j_call: TRBJ1-1
clone_size: many
cdr3_nt: TGTGCCAGTAGTCAAAACGGGGGTGATACTGAAGCTTTCTTT
cdr3_aa: CASSQNGGDTEAFF